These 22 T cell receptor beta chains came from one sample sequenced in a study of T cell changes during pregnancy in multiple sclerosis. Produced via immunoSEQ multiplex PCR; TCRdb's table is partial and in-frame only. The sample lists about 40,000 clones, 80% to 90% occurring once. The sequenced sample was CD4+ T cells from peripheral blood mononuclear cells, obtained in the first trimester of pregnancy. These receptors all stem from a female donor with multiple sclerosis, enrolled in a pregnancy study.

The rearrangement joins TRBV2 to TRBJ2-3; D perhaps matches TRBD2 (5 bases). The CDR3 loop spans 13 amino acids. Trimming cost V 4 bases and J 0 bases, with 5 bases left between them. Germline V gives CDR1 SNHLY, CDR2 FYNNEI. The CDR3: CASSGLSTDTQYF. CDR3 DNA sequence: TGTGCCAGCAGTGGACTAAGCACAGATACGCAGTATTTT.

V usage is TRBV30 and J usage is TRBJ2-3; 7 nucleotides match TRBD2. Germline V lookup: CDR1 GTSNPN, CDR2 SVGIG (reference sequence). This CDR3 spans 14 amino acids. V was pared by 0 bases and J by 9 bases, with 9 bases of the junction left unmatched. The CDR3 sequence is CAWSVGGESGTQYF. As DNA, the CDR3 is TGTGCCTGGAGTGTGGGGGGGGAGTCCGGGACGCAGTATTTT.

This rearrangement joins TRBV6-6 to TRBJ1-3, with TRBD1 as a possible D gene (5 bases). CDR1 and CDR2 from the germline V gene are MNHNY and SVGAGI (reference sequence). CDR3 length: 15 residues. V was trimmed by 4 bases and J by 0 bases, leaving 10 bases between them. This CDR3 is CASSFAGHSGNTIYF. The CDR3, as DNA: TGTGCCAGCAGTTTTGCGGGGCACTCTGGAAACACCATATATTTT.

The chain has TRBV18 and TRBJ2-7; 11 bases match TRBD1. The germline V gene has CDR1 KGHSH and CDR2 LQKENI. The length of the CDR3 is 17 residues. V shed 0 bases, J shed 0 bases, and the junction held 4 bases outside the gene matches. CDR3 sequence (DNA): TGTGCCAGCTCACCACCGGGACAGGGGGTGGACTCCTACGAGCAGTACTTC. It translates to CASSPPGQGVDSYEQYF.

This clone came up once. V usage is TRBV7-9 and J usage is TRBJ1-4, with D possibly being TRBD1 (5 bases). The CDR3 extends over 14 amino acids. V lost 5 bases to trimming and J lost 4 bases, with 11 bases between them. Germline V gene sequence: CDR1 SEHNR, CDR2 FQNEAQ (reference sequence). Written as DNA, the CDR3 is TGTGCCAGCAGCCCTGACAGATTTAATGAAAAACTGTTTTTT. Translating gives CASSPDRFNEKLFF.

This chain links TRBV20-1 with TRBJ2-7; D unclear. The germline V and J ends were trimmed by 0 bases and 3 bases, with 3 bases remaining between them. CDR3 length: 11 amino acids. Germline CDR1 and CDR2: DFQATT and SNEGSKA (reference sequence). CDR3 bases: TGCAGTGCTAGAGATAACTACGAGCAGTACTTC. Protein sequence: CSARDNYEQYF.

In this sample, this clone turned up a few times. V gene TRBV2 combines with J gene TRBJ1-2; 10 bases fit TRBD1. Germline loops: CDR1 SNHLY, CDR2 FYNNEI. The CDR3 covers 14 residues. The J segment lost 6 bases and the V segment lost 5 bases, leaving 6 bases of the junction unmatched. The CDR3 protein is CASSMDRGSDGYTF. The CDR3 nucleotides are TGTGCCAGCAGTATGGACAGGGGGTCGGATGGCTACACCTTC.

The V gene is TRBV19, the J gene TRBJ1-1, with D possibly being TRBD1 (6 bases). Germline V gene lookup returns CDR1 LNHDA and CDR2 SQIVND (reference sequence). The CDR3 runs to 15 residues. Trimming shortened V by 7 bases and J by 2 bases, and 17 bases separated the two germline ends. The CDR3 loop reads CASISQGTSNTEAFF. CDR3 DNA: TGTGCCAGTATAAGTCAGGGGACCTCTAACACTGAAGCTTTCTTT.

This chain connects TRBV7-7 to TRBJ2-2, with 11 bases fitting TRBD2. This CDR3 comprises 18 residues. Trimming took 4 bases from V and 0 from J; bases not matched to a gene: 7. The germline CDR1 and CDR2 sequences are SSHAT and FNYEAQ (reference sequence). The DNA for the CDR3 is TGTGCCAGCAGCTCTGGACTAGCGGGTTTACCGAACACCGGGGAGCTGTTTTTT. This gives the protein CASSSGLAGLPNTGELFF.

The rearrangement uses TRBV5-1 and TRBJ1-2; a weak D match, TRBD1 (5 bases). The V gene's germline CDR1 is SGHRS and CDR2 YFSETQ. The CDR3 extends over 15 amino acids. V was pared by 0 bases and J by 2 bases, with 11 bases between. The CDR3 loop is CASSLVPGVNYGYTF. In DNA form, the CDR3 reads TGCGCCAGCAGCTTGGTACCGGGGGTAAACTATGGCTACACCTTC.

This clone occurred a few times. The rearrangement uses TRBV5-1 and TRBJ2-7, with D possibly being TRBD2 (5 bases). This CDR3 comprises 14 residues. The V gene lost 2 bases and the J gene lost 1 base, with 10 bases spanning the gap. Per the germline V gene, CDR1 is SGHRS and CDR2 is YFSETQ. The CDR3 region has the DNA TGCGCCAGCAGCTTTACCCGGGGTTCCTACGAGCAGTACTTC. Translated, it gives CASSFTRGSYEQYF.

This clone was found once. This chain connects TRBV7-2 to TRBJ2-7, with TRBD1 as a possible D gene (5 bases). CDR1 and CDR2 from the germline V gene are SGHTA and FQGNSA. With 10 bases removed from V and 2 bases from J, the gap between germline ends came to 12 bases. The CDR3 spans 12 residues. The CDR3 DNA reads TGTGCCATAGGACAAGGAGCCTACGAGCAGTACTTC. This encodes CAIGQGAYEQYF.

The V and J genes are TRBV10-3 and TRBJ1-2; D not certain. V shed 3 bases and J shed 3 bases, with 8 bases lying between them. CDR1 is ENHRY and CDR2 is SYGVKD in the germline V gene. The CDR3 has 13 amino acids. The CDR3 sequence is CAISEQTDYGYTF. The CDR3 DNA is TGTGCCATCAGTGAACAGACCGACTATGGCTACACCTTC.

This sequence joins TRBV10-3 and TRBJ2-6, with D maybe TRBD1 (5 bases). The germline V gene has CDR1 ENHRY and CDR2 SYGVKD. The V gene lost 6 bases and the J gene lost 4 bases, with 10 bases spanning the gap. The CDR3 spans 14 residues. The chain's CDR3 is CAIRGVDGANVLTF. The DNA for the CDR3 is TGTGCCATCAGAGGGGTCGACGGGGCCAACGTCCTGACTTTC.

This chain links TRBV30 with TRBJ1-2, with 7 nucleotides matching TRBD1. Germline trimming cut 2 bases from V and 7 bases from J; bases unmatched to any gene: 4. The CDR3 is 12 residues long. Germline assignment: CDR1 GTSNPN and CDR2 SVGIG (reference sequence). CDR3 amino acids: CAWSIAGGGYTF. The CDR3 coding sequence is TGTGCCTGGAGTATCGCAGGGGGTGGCTACACCTTC.

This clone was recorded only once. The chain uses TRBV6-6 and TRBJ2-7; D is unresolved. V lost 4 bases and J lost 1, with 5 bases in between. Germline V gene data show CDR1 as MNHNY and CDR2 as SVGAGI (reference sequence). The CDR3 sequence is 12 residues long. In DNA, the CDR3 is TGTGCCAGCAGTTTACAGTCCTACGAGCAGTACTTC. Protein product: CASSLQSYEQYF.

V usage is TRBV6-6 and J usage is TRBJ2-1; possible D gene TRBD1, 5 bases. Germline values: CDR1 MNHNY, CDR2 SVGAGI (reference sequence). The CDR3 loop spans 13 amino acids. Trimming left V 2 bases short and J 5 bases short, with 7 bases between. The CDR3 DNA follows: TGTGCCAGCAGTTACCGCAGGGACAATGAGCAGTTCTTC. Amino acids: CASSYRRDNEQFF.

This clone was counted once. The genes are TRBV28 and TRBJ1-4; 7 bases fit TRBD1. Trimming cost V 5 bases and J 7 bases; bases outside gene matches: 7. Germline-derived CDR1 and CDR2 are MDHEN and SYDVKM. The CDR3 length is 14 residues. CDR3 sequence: CASSQQGLVEKLFF. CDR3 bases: TGTGCCAGCAGTCAACAGGGGTTAGTTGAAAAACTGTTTTTT.

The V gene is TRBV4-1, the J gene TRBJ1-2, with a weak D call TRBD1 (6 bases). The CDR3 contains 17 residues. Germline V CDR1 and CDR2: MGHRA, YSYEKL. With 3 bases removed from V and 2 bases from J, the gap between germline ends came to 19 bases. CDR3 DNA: TGCGCCAGCAGCCAGGGGGAATCCGCAGGGGTGAACTATGGCTACACCTTC. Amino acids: CASSQGESAGVNYGYTF.

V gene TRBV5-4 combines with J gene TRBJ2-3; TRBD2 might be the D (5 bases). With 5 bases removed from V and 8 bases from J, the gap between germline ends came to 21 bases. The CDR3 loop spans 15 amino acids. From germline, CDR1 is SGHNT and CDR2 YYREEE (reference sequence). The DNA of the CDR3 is TGTGCCAGCAGTTCCTTCGGGCAGGCGGAGGTTACGCAGTATTTT. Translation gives CASSSFGQAEVTQYF.

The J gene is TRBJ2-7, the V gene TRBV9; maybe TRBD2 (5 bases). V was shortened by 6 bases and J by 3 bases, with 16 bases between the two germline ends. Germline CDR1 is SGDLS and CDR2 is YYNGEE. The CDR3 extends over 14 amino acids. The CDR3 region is CASKLDLPRYEQYF. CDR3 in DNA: TGTGCCAGCAAACTAGATCTACCCCGCTACGAGCAGTACTTC. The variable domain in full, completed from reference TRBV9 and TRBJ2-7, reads DSGVTQTPKHLITATGQRVTLRCSPRSGDLSVYWYQQSLDQGLQFLIQYYNGEERAKGNILERFSAQQFPDLHSELNLSSLELGDSALYFCASKLDLPRYEQYFGPGTRLTVT.

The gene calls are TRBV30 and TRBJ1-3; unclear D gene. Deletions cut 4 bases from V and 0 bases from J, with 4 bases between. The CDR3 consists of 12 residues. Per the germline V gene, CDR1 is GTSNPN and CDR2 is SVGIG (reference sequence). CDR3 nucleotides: TGTGCCTGGAAGAGCTCTGGAAACACCATATATTTT. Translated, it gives CAWKSSGNTIYF. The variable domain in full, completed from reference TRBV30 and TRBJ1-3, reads SQTIHQWPATLVQPVGSPLSLECTVEGTSNPNLYWYRQAAGRGLQLLFYSVGIGQISSEVPQNLSASRPQDRQFILSSKKLLLSDSGFYLCAWKSSGNTIYFGEGSWLTVV.